The text below deals with one TCR beta chain. Per the study methods: Amplification of reference gene primers provided the estimated nucleated cell counts. The method was immunoSEQ multiplex PCR; TCRdb's version includes in-frame clones alone and lacks a portion of them. The V and J calls and clone size are taken from that table; D and trimming were inferred from the DNA. The sample consists of roughly 49,000 clones, roughly nine tenths of them appearing once. Trimming cost V 7 bases and J 6 bases; bases outside gene matches: 5. This CDR3 region has 12 residues. This entry comes from a study of blood T cell repertoires in COVID-19. About the study: The United States, Italy and Spain were the sources of the acute and convalescent COVID-19 samples. The analysed material was cDNA or gDNA that came from T cells, B-cell-depleted T cells, or PBMCs.

The chain carries TRBV5-3 and TRBJ1-2, with TRBD1 matching over 8 bases. TRBV5-3 is an ORF; its function is uncertain. The sample comprised peripheral blood. This sequence was found in a human donor in a cohort sampled during active COVID-19. CDR3 amino acids: CARRPTGDGYTF. Written as DNA, the CDR3 is TGTGCCAGACGACCGACAGGGGATGGCTACACCTTC.